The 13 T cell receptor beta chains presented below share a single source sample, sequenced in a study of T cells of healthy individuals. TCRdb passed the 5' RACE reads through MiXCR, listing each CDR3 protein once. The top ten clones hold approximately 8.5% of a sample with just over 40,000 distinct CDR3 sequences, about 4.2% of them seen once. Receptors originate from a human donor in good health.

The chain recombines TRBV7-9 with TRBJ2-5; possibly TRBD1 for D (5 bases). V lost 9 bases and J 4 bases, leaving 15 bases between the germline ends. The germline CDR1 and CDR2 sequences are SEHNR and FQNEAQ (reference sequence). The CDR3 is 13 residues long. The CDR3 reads CASKLGQGETQYF. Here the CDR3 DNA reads TGTGCCAGTAAACTTGGGCAGGGAGAGACCCAGTACTTC.

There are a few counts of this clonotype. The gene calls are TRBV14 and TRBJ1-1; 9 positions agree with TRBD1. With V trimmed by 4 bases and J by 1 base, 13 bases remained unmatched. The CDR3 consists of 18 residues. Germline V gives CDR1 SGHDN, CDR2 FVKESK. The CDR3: CASSPIFLRQGGNTEAFF. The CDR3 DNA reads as TGTGCCAGCAGCCCTATCTTCCTCCGACAGGGGGGGAACACTGAAGCTTTCTTT.

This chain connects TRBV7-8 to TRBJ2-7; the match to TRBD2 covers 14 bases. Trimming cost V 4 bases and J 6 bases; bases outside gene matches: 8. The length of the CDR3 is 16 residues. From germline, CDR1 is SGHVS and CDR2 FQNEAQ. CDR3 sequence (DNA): TGTGCCAGCAGCTCCGAAACCGGGACTAGCGGGGGCGAGCAGTACTTC. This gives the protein CASSSETGTSGGEQYF.

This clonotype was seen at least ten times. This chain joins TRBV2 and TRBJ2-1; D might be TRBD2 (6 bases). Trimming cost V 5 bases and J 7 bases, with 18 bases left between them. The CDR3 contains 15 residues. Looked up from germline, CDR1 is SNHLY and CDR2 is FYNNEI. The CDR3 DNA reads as TGTGCCAGCAGTTTGCAGGCGGGACTGGGGAATGAGCAGTTCTTC. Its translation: CASSLQAGLGNEQFF.

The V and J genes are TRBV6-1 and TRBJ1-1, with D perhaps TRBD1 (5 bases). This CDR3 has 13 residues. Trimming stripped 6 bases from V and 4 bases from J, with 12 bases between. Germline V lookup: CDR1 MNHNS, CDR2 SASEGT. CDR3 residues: CASRGIGTTEAFF. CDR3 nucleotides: TGTGCCAGCAGGGGGATTGGGACCACTGAAGCTTTCTTT.

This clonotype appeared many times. Written as DNA, the CDR3 is TGCGCCAGCAGCGAAGGACAGGGAGGAGATACGCAGTATTTT. Protein sequence: CASSEGQGGDTQYF. The chain recombines TRBV5-1 with TRBJ2-3; TRBD1 aligns across 8 bases. Germline V gives CDR1 SGHRS, CDR2 YFSETQ. V trimming: 4 bases; J trimming: 5 bases; junction bases outside the gene matches: 6. CDR3 size: 14 residues.

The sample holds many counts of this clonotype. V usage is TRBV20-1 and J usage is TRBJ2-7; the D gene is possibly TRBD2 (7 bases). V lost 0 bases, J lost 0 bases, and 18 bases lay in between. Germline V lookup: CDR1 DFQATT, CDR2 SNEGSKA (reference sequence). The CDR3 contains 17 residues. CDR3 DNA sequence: TGCAGTGCTAGAGATGAAATGGAGGGGGGGAGCTCCTACGAGCAGTACTTC. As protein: CSARDEMEGGSSYEQYF.

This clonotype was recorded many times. The CDR3 loop reads CAISESGLNNQPQHF. In DNA, the CDR3 is TGTGCCATCAGTGAGTCAGGGTTAAACAATCAGCCCCAGCATTTT. This chain connects TRBV10-3 to TRBJ1-5; D is ambiguous. The V end was cut by 0 bases, the J end by 3 bases, with 9 bases between. The CDR3 is made up of 15 amino acids. Germline assignment: CDR1 ENHRY and CDR2 SYGVKD.

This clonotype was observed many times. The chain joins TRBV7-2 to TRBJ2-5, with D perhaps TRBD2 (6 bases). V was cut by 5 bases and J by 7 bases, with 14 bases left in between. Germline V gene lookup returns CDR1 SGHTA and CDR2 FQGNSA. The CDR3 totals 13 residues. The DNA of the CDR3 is TGTGCCAGCAGCCTCCGACTAGGTCGGACCCAGTACTTC. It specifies CASSLRLGRTQYF.

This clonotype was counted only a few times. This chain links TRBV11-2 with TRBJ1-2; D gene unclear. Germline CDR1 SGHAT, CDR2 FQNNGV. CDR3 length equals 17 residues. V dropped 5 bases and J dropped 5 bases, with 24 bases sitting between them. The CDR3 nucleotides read TGTGCCAGCAGCCCACCATCCCCCGTACTCCCTCAATATGGCTACACCTTC. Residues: CASSPPSPVLPQYGYTF.

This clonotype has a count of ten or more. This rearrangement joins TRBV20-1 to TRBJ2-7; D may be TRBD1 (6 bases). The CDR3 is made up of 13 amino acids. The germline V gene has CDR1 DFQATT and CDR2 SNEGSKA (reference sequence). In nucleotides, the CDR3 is TGCAGGATTCCCGACAGGTCCTCCTACGAGCAGTACTTC. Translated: CRIPDRSSYEQYF.

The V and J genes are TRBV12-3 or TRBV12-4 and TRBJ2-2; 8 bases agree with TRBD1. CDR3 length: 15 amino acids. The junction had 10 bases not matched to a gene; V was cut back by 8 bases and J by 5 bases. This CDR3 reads CASRLGQGITGELFF. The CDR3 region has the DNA TGTGCCAGCCGCCTAGGACAGGGTATAACCGGGGAGCTGTTTTTT.

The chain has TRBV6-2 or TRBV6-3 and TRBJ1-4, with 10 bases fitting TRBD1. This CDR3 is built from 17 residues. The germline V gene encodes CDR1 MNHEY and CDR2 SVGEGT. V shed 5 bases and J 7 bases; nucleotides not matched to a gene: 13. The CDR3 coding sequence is TGTGCCAGCAGTCACGTCCCGGGACAGGGGCGGAGTGAAAAACTGTTTTTT. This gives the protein CASSHVPGQGRSEKLFF.